This T cell receptor beta chain is from a study of OX40 agonist ivuxolimab in advanced cancers. Study in general: Patients were treated with ivuxolimab, an agonistic anti-OX40 (CD134) antibody. Anti-PD-1, anti-PD-L1 or anti-CTLA-4 therapy given earlier was allowed, and approximately 43% had some.

Study findings and constraints: At 0.1 to 3.0 mg/kg and by week 6, clonal expansion occurred in CD4+ and CD8+ blood T cells.

For this clone: Antigen: not known.

Method: immunoSEQ multiplex PCR; TCRdb's copy keeps in-frame clones and lacks some. The data contain some 80,000 clones, around 86% of them singletons. The material was CD4+ or CD8+ T cells sorted from blood, obtained in a trial of the OX40 agonist ivuxolimab. The sequence was obtained from an adult with an advanced solid tumor such as melanoma, head and neck, liver or kidney cancer.

As DNA, the CDR3 is TGTGCCAGCAGTTACTCGAGCCAGGGCTTGGGCTACACCTTC. Translation: CASSYSSQGLGYTF. The rearrangement uses TRBV6-5 and TRBJ1-2, with TRBD1 as a possible D gene (5 bases). Trimming cost V 0 bases and J 8 bases, with 13 bases left between them. Germline loops: CDR1 MNHEY, CDR2 SVGAGI. The CDR3 contains 14 residues.